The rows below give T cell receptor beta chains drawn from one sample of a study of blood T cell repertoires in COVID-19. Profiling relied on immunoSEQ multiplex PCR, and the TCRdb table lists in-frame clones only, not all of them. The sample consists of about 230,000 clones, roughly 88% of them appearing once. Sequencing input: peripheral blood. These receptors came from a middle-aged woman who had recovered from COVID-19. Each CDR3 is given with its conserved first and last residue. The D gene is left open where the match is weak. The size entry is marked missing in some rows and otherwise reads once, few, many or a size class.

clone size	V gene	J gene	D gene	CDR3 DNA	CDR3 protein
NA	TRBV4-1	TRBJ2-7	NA	TGCGCCAGCAGTCACACGGCAGGCTACGAGCAGTACTTC	CASSHTAGYEQYF
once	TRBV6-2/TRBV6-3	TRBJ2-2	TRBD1	TGTGCCAGCAATTACCTATTCCAGGGGGCCGGGGAGCTGTTTTTT	CASNYLFQGAGELFF
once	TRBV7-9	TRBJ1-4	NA	TGTGCCAGCAGCTTATGGGGGGCTAATGAAAAACTGTTTTTT	CASSLWGANEKLFF
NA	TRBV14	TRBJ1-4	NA	TGTGCCAGCAGTCGTAGCTATGAAAAACTGTTTTTT	CASSRSYEKLFF
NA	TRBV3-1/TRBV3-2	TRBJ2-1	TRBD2	TGTGCCAGCAGCGGGGGACTAGCCCGGCCCAATGAGCAGTTCTTC	CASSGGLARPNEQFF
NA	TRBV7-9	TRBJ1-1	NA	TGTGCCAGCAGCTTTGACGGAGGGGAAGCTTTCTTT	CASSFDGGEAFF
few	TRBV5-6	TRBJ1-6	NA	TGTGCCAGCAGCTCAGGGTACTATAATTCACCCCTCCACTTT	CASSSGYYNSPLHF
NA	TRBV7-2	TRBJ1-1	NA	TGTGCCAGCAGCTTAGCGCGGGGTGCTGAAGCTTTCTTT	CASSLARGAEAFF
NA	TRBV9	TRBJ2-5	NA	TGTGCCAGCAGCGTAGCTGGAATCGCGGGAGAGACCCAGTACTTC	CASSVAGIAGETQYF
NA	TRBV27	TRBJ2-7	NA	TGTGCCAGCAGTTTACTGGGCGGGTCCTACGAGCAGTACTTC	CASSLLGGSYEQYF
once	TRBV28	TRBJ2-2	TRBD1	TGTGCCAGCCTAAAGCACAGGGGCACCGGGGAGCTGTTTTTT	CASLKHRGTGELFF